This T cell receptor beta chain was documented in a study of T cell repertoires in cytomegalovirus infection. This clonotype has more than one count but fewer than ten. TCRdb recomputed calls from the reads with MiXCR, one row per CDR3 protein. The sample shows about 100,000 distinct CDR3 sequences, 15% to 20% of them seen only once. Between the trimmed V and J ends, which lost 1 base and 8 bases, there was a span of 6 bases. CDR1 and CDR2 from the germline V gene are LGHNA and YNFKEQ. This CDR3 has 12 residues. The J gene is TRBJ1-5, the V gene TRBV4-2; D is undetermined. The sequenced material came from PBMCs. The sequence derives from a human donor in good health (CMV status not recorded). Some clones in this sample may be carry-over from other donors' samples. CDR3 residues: CASSQGQEPQHF. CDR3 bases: TGTGCCAGCAGCCAAGGTCAGGAGCCCCAGCATTTT.